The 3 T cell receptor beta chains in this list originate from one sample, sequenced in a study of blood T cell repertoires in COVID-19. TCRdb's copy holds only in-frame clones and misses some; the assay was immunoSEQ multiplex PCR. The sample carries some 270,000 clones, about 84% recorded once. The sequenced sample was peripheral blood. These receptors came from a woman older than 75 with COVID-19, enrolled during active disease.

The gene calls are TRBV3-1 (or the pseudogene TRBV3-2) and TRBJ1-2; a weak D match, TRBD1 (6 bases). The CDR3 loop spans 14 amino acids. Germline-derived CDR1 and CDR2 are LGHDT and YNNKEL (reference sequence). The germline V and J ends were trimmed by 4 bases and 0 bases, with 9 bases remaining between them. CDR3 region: CASSPDRSNYGYTF. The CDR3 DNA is TGTGCCAGCAGCCCGGACAGATCTAACTATGGCTACACCTTC.

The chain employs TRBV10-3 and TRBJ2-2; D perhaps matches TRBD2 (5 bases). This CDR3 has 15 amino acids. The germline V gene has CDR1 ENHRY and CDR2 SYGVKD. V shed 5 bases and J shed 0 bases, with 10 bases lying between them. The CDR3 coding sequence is TGTGCCATCAGTTGGGCGGGCGCGAACACCGGGGAGCTGTTTTTT. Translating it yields CAISWAGANTGELFF.

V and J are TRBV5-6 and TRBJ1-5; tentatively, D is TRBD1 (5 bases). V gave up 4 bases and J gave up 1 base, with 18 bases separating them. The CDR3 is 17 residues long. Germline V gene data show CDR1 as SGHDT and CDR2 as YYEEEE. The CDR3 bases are TGTGCCAGCAGCCTCCGGGACCCGGGAGCCAGCAATCAGCCCCAGCATTTT. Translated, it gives CASSLRDPGASNQPQHF. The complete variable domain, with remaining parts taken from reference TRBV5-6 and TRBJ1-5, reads DAGVTQSPTHLIKTRGQQVTLRCSPKSGHDTVSWYQQALGQGPQFIFQYYEEEERQRGNFPDRFSGHQFPNYSSELNVNALLLGDSALYLCASSLRDPGASNQPQHFGDGTRLSIL.